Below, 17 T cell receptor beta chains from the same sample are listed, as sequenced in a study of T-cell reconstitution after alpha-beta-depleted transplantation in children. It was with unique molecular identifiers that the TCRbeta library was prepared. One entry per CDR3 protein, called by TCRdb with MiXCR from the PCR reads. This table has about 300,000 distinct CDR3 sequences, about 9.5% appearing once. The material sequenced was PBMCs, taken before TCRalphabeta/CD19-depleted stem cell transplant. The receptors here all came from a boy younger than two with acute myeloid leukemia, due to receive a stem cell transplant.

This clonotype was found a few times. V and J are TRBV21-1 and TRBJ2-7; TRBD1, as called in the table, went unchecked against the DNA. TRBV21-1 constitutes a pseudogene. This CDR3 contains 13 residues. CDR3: CASSSRDSHEQYF. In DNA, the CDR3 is TGTGCCAGCAGCAGCCGGGACAGTCACGAGCAGTACTTC.

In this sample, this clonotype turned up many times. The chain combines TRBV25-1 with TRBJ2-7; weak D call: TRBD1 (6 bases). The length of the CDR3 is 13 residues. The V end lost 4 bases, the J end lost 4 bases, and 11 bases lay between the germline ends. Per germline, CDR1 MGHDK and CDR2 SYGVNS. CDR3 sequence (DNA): TGTGCCAGCAGTGTACTACAGGGATACGAGCAGTACTTC. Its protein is CASSVLQGYEQYF.

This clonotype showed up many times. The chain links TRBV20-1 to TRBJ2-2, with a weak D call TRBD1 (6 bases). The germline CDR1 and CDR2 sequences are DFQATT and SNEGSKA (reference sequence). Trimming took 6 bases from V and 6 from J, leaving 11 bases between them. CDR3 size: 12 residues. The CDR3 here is CSAWTDPGELFF. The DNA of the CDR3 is TGCAGTGCCTGGACAGACCCCGGGGAGCTGTTTTTT.

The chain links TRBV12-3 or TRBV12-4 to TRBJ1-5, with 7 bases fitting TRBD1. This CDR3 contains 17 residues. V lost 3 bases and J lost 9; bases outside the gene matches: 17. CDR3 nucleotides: TGTGCCAGCAGTTTTCTGGTTGGGTCAGGGGGGCTTTCGCCCCAGCATTTT. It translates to CASSFLVGSGGLSPQHF.

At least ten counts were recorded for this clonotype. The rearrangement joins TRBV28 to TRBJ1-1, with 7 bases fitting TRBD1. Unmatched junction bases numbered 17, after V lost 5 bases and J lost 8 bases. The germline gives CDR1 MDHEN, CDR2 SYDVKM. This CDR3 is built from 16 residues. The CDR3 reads CASSIGPARDSQEAFF. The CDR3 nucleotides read TGTGCCAGCAGTATTGGGCCTGCTCGGGACAGCCAAGAAGCTTTCTTT.

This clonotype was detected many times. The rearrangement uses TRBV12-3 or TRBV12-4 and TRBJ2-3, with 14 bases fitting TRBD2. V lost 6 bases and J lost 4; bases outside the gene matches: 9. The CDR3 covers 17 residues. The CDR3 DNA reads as TGTGCCAGCAGACCTCCCGGGACTAGCGGGAGCCCAGATACGCAGTATTTT. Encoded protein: CASRPPGTSGSPDTQYF.

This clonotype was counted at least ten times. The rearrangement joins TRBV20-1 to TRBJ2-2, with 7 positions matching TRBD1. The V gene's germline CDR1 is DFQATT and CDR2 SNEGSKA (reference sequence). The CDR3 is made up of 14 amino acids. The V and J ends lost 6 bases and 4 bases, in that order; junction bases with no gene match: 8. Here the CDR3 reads CSARQGISTGELFF. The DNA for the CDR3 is TGCAGTGCCAGACAGGGAATCAGCACCGGGGAGCTGTTTTTT.

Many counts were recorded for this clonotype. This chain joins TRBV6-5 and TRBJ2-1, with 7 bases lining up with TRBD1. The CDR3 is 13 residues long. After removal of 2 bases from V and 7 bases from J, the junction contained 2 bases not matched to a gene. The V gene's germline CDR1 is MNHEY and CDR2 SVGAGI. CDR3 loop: CASSYDRVNEQFF. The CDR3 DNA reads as TGTGCCAGCAGTTACGACAGGGTAAATGAGCAGTTCTTC.

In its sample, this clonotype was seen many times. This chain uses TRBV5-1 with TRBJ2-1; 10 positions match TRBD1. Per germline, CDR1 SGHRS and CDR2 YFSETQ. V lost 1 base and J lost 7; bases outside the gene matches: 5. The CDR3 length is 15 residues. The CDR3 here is CASSLRQGAWNEQFF. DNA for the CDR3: TGCGCCAGCAGCTTGAGACAGGGGGCATGGAATGAGCAGTTCTTC.

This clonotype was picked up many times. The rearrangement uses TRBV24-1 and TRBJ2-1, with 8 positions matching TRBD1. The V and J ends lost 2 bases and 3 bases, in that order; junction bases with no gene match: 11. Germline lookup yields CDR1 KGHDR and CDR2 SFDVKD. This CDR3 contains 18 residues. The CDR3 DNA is TGTGCCACCAGTGATTCTTTCTCGACAGGGGAAAGCTACAATGAGCAGTTCTTC. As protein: CATSDSFSTGESYNEQFF.

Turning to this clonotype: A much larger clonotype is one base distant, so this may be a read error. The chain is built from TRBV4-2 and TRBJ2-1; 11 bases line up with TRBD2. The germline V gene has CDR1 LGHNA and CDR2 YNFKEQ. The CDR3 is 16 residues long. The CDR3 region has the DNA TGTGCCAGCAGCCGACGACTAGCGGGGTCCTACAATGACCAGTTCTTC. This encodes CASSRRLAGSYNDQFF.

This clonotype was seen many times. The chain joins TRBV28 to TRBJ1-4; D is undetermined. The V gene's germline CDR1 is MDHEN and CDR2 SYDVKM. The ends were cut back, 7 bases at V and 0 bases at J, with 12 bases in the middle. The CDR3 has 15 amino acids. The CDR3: CASNPIRSTNEKLFF. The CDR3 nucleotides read TGTGCCAGCAATCCAATACGGTCAACTAATGAAAAACTGTTTTTT.

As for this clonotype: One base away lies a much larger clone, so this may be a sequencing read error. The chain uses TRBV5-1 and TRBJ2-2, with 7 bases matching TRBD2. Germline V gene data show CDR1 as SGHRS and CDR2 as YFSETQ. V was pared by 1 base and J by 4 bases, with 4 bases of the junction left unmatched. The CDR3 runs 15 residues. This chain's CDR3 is CASSLKTSCTGELFF. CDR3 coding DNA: TGCGCCAGCAGCTTGAAGACTAGCTGCACCGGGGAGCTGTTTTTT.

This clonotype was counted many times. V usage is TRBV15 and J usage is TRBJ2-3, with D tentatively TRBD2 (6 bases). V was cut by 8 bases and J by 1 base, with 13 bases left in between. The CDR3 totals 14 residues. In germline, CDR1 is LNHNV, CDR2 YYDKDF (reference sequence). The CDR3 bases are TGTGCCACCTCGGCCTTAGCGGGCACAGATACGCAGTATTTT. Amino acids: CATSALAGTDTQYF.

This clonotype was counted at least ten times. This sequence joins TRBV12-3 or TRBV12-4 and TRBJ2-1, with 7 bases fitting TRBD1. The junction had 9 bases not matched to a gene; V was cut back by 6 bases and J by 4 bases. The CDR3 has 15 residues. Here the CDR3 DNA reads TGTGCCAGCAGCTCCGACAGGGAACCATACAATGAGCAGTTCTTC. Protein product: CASSSDREPYNEQFF.

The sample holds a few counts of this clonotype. The CDR3 here is CSVDRGYTEAFF. The CDR3 nucleotides are TGCAGCGTTGACCGGGGCTATACTGAAGCTTTCTTT. The chain is built from TRBV29-1 and TRBJ1-1; possible D gene TRBD1, 5 bases. V dropped 3 bases and J dropped 5 bases, with 10 bases sitting between them. The CDR3 has 12 amino acids. Germline loops: CDR1 SQVTM, CDR2 ANQGSEA.

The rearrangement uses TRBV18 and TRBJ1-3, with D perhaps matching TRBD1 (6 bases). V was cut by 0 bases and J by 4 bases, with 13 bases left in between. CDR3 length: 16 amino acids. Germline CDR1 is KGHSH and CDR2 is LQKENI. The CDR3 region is CASSPPTTGSGNTIYF. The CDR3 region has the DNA TGTGCCAGCTCACCACCGACGACAGGATCCGGAAACACCATATATTTT.